This is a list of T cell receptor beta chains from one sample in a study of cytomegalovirus exposure and HLA in healthy donors. The protocol was immunoSEQ multiplex PCR, while the TCRdb copy is restricted to in-frame clones and leaves out a portion. The data show 130,000 or so clones, 74% seen once. Sequencing was done on a sample of PBMCs. The receptors originated from a man aged 18 to 35 in good health and CMV-seropositive. Both conserved end residues are part of each CDR3. A D gene is named only where the DNA matches it firmly. Clone size is stated in some rows and not others, as once, few, many or a class when expanded.

V gene,clone size,J gene,D gene,CDR3 DNA,CDR3 protein
TRBV25-1,few,TRBJ1-4,TRBD1,TGTGCCAGCAGCGGGACAGGGCGGTATGAAAAACTGTTTTTT,CASSGTGRYEKLFF
TRBV10-1,once,TRBJ2-2,-,TGCGCCAGCAGATCCGAACAGGGTCGAACCGGGGAGCTGTTTTTT,CASRSEQGRTGELFF
TRBV6-5,-,TRBJ2-5,TRBD1,TGTGCCAGCAGTTACGGACAGGCCCAAGAGACCCAGTACTTC,CASSYGQAQETQYF
TRBV27,-,TRBJ1-5,TRBD1,TGTGCCAGCAGTTTAAAGGGACAGTACACCCATCAGCCCCAGCATTTT,CASSLKGQYTHQPQHF
TRBV9,few,TRBJ1-6,TRBD1,TGTGCCAGCAGTCCCCGGACAGGGCTTAATTCACCCCTCCACTTT,CASSPRTGLNSPLHF
TRBV5-5,-,TRBJ2-7,-,TGTGCCAGCAGCTTGGGACCCGGGTCTTTGTACTTC,CASSLGPGSLYF
TRBV5-4,-,TRBJ2-5,-,TGTGCCAGCAGCTTGGACGGGGAGGCCCAAGAGACCCAGTACTTC,CASSLDGEAQETQYF
TRBV7-8,-,TRBJ2-1,-,TGTGCCAGCAGCTTAGCGCAGGGGCTAGCATCCTACAATGAGCAGTTCTTC,CASSLAQGLASYNEQFF
TRBV6-5,-,TRBJ1-6,TRBD1,TGTGCCAGCAGTTACTACGGGACAGGCTCATCACCCCTCCACTTT,CASSYYGTGSSPLHF
TRBV7-9,-,TRBJ1-5,-,TGTGCCAGCAGCTTTGGCAGGCACGGCAATCAGCCCCAGCATTTT,CASSFGRHGNQPQHF
TRBV28,few,TRBJ1-2,-,TGTGCCAGCACCTTCAGACTGTCCACGTATGGCTACACCTTC,CASTFRLSTYGYTF
TRBV6-5,-,TRBJ1-2,TRBD1,TGTGCCAGCAGTCTAGACTTTCGACAGGGAAGGGGCTACACCTTC,CASSLDFRQGRGYTF
TRBV28,-,TRBJ2-1,-,TGTGCCAGCAGTTTATACGGGGGGCTGATGAATGAGCAGTTCTTC,CASSLYGGLMNEQFF
TRBV7-8,-,TRBJ1-6,TRBD1,TGTGCCAGCAGCTCGGAATGGGACAGCCTCTATAATTCACCCCTCCACTTT,CASSSEWDSLYNSPLHF
TRBV6-5,once,TRBJ1-1,TRBD1,TGTGCCAGCAGTTACTCTGGACAGGGTGATACTGAAGCTTTCTTT,CASSYSGQGDTEAFF
TRBV6-5,-,TRBJ1-1,-,TGTGCCAGCAGTTACCCCGGGAACACTGAAGCTTTCTTT,CASSYPGNTEAFF
TRBV29-1,-,TRBJ2-5,-,TGCAGCGTTGGAGCCCCCCCGGGAGAGACCCAGTACTTC,CSVGAPPGETQYF
TRBV7-6,once,TRBJ1-1,-,TGTGCCAGCAGCATACAGGGCGAAGGTGAAGCTTTCTTT,CASSIQGEGEAFF
TRBV19,-,TRBJ2-1,TRBD1,TGTGCCAGTAGGAAGGACAGGAGCTTTTTGGTAGGTGAGCAGTTCTTC,CASRKDRSFLVGEQFF
TRBV15,few,TRBJ1-1,-,TGTGCCACCAGCAGAGACGGGAACACTGAAGCTTTCTTT,CATSRDGNTEAFF
TRBV10-3,-,TRBJ2-3,-,TGTGCCATCAGTGAGTCTGGGGGGACAGATACGCAGTATTTT,CAISESGGTDTQYF
TRBV19,few,TRBJ2-5,TRBD2,TGTGCCACCCGGACTAGCGGGCTAAGAGAGACCCAGTACTTC,CATRTSGLRETQYF
TRBV28,-,TRBJ1-5,TRBD1,TGTGCCAGCAGCTCAGGGGGCGGGGGTAGCAATCAGCCCCAGCATTTT,CASSSGGGGSNQPQHF
TRBV28,few,TRBJ1-2,-,TGTGCCAGCAGTTTCCACAGCGGGGTCTATGGCTACACCTTC,CASSFHSGVYGYTF
TRBV9,-,TRBJ1-1,-,TGTGCCAGCAGCGCCCTTTGGGGAGCGAACACTGAAGCTTTCTTT,CASSALWGANTEAFF
TRBV6-4,few,TRBJ2-1,TRBD2,TGTGCCAGCAGTGACTCTAGCGGGGGGGCAGATGAGCAGTTCTTC,CASSDSSGGADEQFF
TRBV5-4,-,TRBJ2-7,-,TGTGCCAGCAGCTCCGGGCGGGTACGCTCCTACGAGCAGTACTTC,CASSSGRVRSYEQYF
TRBV28,few,TRBJ1-5,-,TGTGCCAGCAGCCCCGACAGCTTTAGTCAGCCCCAGCATTTT,CASSPDSFSQPQHF
TRBV9,-,TRBJ2-1,TRBD1,TGTGCCAGCAGCGTAACGGCCAGGGGACCACTTCAGGGGGACAATGAGCAGTTCTTC,CASSVTARGPLQGDNEQFF
TRBV7-9,-,TRBJ2-1,TRBD2,TGTGCCAGCAGCTCCTTTAGCGGGAGGGCGAGAAATGAGCAGTTCTTC,CASSSFSGRARNEQFF
TRBV18,-,TRBJ1-5,-,TGTGCCAGCTCACCATGGGGGGATCAGCCCCAGCATTTT,CASSPWGDQPQHF